Listed below are T cell receptor beta chains from one sample, sequenced in a study of blood T cell repertoires in COVID-19. Method: immunoSEQ multiplex PCR; TCRdb's copy keeps in-frame clones and lacks some. The sample lists around 320,000 clones; under 90% were seen once. The material sequenced was peripheral blood. Receptor source: a woman aged 25 to 39 with COVID-19, enrolled during active disease. CDR3s include the opening cysteine and the closing phenylalanine or tryptophan. D genes are given only for firm matches. Part of the rows lack a size; the others show once, few, many or a class for expanded clones.

j_gene | d_gene | abundance | v_gene | CDR3aa | CDR3nt
TRBJ1-5 | NA | NA | TRBV5-1 | CASSLVAGSNQPQHF | TGCGCCAGCAGCTTGGTGGCCGGGAGCAATCAGCCCCAGCATTTT
TRBJ1-2 | NA | NA | TRBV5-6 | CASSLERNPLALSNYGYTF | TGTGCCAGCAGCTTGGAGCGGAACCCCCTGGCACTGTCTAACTATGGCTACACCTTC
TRBJ1-1 | NA | once | TRBV6-5 | CASSQGHVLNTEAFF | TGTGCCAGCAGCCAGGGGCATGTATTGAACACTGAAGCTTTCTTT
TRBJ1-4 | TRBD1 | NA | TRBV5-1 | CASSSGGSSEKLFF | TGCGCCAGCAGCTCAGGGGGCAGCAGTGAAAAACTGTTTTTT
TRBJ1-3 | NA | NA | TRBV18 | CASSPRSEWGNTIYF | TGTGCCAGCTCACCCAGGTCCGAATGGGGAAACACCATATATTTT
TRBJ2-1 | TRBD2 | NA | TRBV13 | CASSLRGGGGPYNEQFF | TGTGCCAGCAGCTTACGAGGCGGCGGGGGGCCATACAATGAGCAGTTCTTC
TRBJ1-2 | NA | NA | TRBV28 | CASSSEGSHYGYTF | TGTGCCAGCAGTTCTGAGGGTTCCCATTATGGCTACACCTTC
TRBJ2-2 | NA | NA | TRBV18 | CASSPLSGLGSGELFF | TGTGCCAGCTCACCACTGTCGGGACTGGGGAGTGGGGAGCTGTTTTTT
TRBJ1-2 | NA | NA | TRBV11-2 | CASSLAGRKNYGYTF | TGTGCCAGCAGCTTAGCCGGCAGGAAAAACTATGGCTACACCTTC
TRBJ2-3 | NA | once | TRBV4-1 | CASSQDWADTQYF | TGCGCCAGCAGCCAAGACTGGGCGGATACGCAGTATTTT
TRBJ1-3 | NA | NA | TRBV7-9 | CASSLGQASSGNTIYF | TGTGCCAGCAGCTTAGGACAGGCCAGCTCTGGAAACACCATATATTTT
TRBJ2-5 | TRBD2 | NA | TRBV7-8 | CASSLGTGGGETQYF | TGTGCCAGCAGCTTAGGGACCGGCGGGGGGGAGACCCAGTACTTC
TRBJ2-2 | TRBD2 | NA | TRBV2 | CASSEATGGTGELFF | TGTGCCAGCAGTGAAGCGACGGGAGGCACCGGGGAGCTGTTTTTT
TRBJ1-1 | NA | once | TRBV19 | CASKGGEYTEAFF | TGTGCCAGTAAGGGAGGGGAGTACACTGAAGCTTTCTTT
TRBJ1-5 | NA | NA | TRBV2 | CASSENSYMGQPQHF | TGTGCCAGCAGTGAGAACAGTTACATGGGTCAGCCCCAGCATTTT
TRBJ2-1 | TRBD2 | NA | TRBV7-9 | CASSSGLAGGKRYNEQFF | TGTGCCAGCAGCTCCGGACTAGCGGGGGGGAAAAGATACAATGAGCAGTTCTTC
TRBJ2-2 | NA | once | TRBV9 | CASAFQNTGELFF | TGTGCCAGCGCGTTCCAGAACACCGGGGAGCTGTTTTTT
TRBJ1-5 | TRBD1 | NA | TRBV3-1/TRBV3-2 | CASSQELGTAQPQHF | TGTGCCAGCAGCCAAGAACTTGGGACAGCGCAGCCCCAGCATTTT
TRBJ2-5 | TRBD1 | NA | TRBV29-1 | CSVYGTGKLETQYF | TGCAGCGTTTATGGGACAGGGAAGCTAGAGACCCAGTACTTC
TRBJ2-1 | NA | NA | TRBV5-1 | CASSWGDRDYNEQFF | TGCGCCAGCAGCTGGGGGGACAGAGACTACAATGAGCAGTTCTTC
TRBJ2-7 | NA | NA | TRBV29-1 | CSVEDHSGSSSYEQYF | TGCAGCGTTGAAGATCATTCAGGGTCAAGCTCCTACGAGCAGTACTTC
TRBJ1-1 | NA | NA | TRBV27 | CASRNRVLAFF | TGTGCCAGCAGAAACAGGGTCTTAGCTTTCTTT
TRBJ1-3 | TRBD1 | NA | TRBV7-9 | CASSTGQVGNTIYF | TGTGCCAGCAGCACGGGACAGGTTGGAAACACCATATATTTT
TRBJ2-5 | NA | NA | TRBV19 | CASSIRGSGVETQYF | TGTGCCAGTAGTATAAGGGGGTCCGGGGTGGAGACCCAGTACTTC
TRBJ1-1 | TRBD1 | NA | TRBV28 | CASGSGQSTEAFF | TGTGCCAGCGGCTCGGGACAGTCCACTGAAGCTTTCTTT
TRBJ1-4 | NA | NA | TRBV9 | CASSVARGGEKLFF | TGTGCCAGCAGCGTAGCCAGGGGTGGGGAAAAACTGTTTTTT
TRBJ1-1 | TRBD1 | NA | TRBV3-1/TRBV3-2 | CASSHGQGTEAFF | TGTGCCAGCAGCCACGGACAGGGCACTGAAGCTTTCTTT
TRBJ2-5 | NA | NA | TRBV6-5 | CASLLLGARRTQYF | TGTGCCAGCCTTCTCCTTGGGGCACGGAGGACCCAGTACTTC
TRBJ2-3 | NA | NA | TRBV18 | CASSPASGGISDTQYF | TGTGCCAGCTCGCCAGCGAGTGGTGGTATTTCCGATACGCAGTATTTT
TRBJ1-2 | TRBD1 | NA | TRBV5-5 | CASSAGQGNYGYTF | TGTGCCAGCAGCGCGGGACAGGGAAACTATGGCTACACCTTC
TRBJ2-2 | NA | NA | TRBV11-3 | CASSLGQRLGELFF | TGTGCCAGCAGCTTAGGCCAGCGCCTCGGGGAGCTGTTTTTT
TRBJ2-3 | TRBD2 | NA | TRBV7-9 | CASSRTSGGARGDTQYF | TGTGCCAGCAGCCGGACTAGCGGGGGGGCTCGTGGAGATACGCAGTATTTT
TRBJ2-3 | TRBD2 | NA | TRBV3-1/TRBV3-2 | CASSQETSGEIPDTDTQYF | TGTGCCAGCAGCCAAGAAACTAGCGGGGAGATCCCCGACACAGATACGCAGTATTTT
TRBJ1-5 | NA | NA | TRBV12-2 | CASRLVGGSDSNQPQHF | TGTGCAAGTCGCTTAGTTGGGGGCTCCGATAGCAATCAGCCCCAGCATTTT